This T cell receptor beta chain was recovered during a study of T cell responses to AZD1222 COVID-19 vaccine. About the research overall: It was second doses at about 4 or about 12 weeks that were pooled. Regarding the study as a whole: The donor cohort was predominantly white British with a female majority, and clonal diversity may have been underestimated. There were repertoire samples only from the period after the peak T cell response. Only a handful of people who got AZD1222 tested seropositive at baseline.

Germline CDR1 reads SNHLY; CDR2 reads FYNNEI. Trimming removed 0 bases at V and 1 base at J, with 5 bases between. The CDR3 extends over 14 amino acids. Details on this clone: Its antigen is still unknown.

The protocol was immunoSEQ multiplex PCR, while the TCRdb copy is restricted to in-frame clones and leaves out a portion. The repertoire includes about 86,000 clones, around 80% of them detected once, and 21% sits in the top ten. The chain is built from TRBV2 and TRBJ2-3; no reliable D call. Specimen: peripheral blood, collected on day 0 of AZD1222 vaccination. The receptor comes from an adult in good health. The CDR3 DNA reads as TGTGCCAGCAGTGAAGCGCTGGGCACAGATACGCAGTATTTT. Translating it yields CASSEALGTDTQYF.